The TCR beta chain described here comes from a study of radiotherapy plus CTLA-4 blockade in lung cancer. Alongside CTLA-4 blockade with ipilimumab, patients with chemo-refractory metastatic non-small-cell lung cancer received focal radiation. TCRdb's copy holds only in-frame clones and misses some; the assay was immunoSEQ multiplex PCR. The sample carries tens of thousands of clones, around 80% recorded once. Sample: peripheral blood, taken from a patient treated with radiotherapy plus ipilimumab. This TCR was sampled from a human donor with non-small cell lung cancer who had a complete response to radiotherapy plus ipilimumab.

The CDR3 nucleotides read TGTGCCAGTAGTATACTAACCGGGCCAACCCAAGAGACCCAGTACTTC. Encoded protein: CASSILTGPTQETQYF. This rearrangement joins TRBV19 to TRBJ2-5; D remains unclear. Germline V gene data show CDR1 as LNHDA and CDR2 as SQIVND (reference sequence). There are 16 residues in the CDR3. The germline V and J ends were trimmed by 2 bases and 1 base, with 14 bases remaining between them.